This T cell receptor beta chain appears in the sequencing data of a study of neoadjuvant anti-PD-1 for oral cavity cancer. Overall study context: Non-progressing patients received a fourth nivolumab dose near day 43, then surgery on days 50-56.

Time point in this sample: after neoadjuvant nivolumab, at surgical resection. This clone has only a few counts. Antigen unknown. The study's findings and limits: Greater tumor shrinkage accompanied bigger post-treatment sizes of preexisting clones.

Profiling relied on immunoSEQ multiplex PCR, and the TCRdb table lists in-frame clones only, not all of them. The table shows 20,000 to 25,000 clones, with under 30% occurring only once. The J segment lost 0 bases and the V segment lost 5 bases, leaving 9 bases of the junction unmatched. The germline V gene has CDR1 LNHDA and CDR2 SQIVND (reference sequence). CDR3 length equals 19 residues. This clonotype originated in a person aged 35-79 years with oral cavity squamous cell carcinoma. The sample was tumor tissue, taken after nivolumab (anti-PD-1) treatment. The genes are TRBV19 and TRBJ2-1, with TRBD2 identical over 14 bases. The CDR3: CASSVGTSGSRSSYNEQFF. The CDR3 bases are TGTGCCAGTAGTGTAGGGACTAGCGGGAGCCGGTCCTCCTACAATGAGCAGTTCTTC. The full variable domain, its missing parts supplied by reference TRBV19 and TRBJ2-1, is DGGITQSPKYLFRKEGQNVTLSCEQNLNHDAMYWYRQDPGQGLRLIYYSQIVNDFQKGDIAEGYSVSREKKESFPLTVTSAQKNPTAFYLCASSVGTSGSRSSYNEQFFGPGTRLTVL.